This T cell receptor beta chain came from a study of human versus mouse CDR3 diversity and MHC coevolution. CDR1 LNHDA and CDR2 SQIVND come from the germline V gene (reference sequence). The CDR3 sequence is 15 residues long. J lost 2 bases, V lost 4 bases, and 5 bases had no gene match. This clone was detected once. Repertoires were generated with immunoSEQ multiplex PCR, while TCRdb's copy carries only in-frame clones and drops some. The sample has 45,000 to 75,000 clones, approximately 94% seen once. The sequenced sample consisted of naive CD4+ T cells from blood. Subset here: CD45RO-negative CD62L-positive naive CD4 T cells. The V gene is TRBV19, the J gene TRBJ2-3; TRBD2 aligns across 8 bases. The origin of this receptor is a person in their sixties or seventies in good health. The CDR3 here is CASSSASGPTDTQYF. The CDR3 DNA reads as TGTGCCAGTAGTAGCGCTAGCGGGCCCACAGATACGCAGTATTTT.